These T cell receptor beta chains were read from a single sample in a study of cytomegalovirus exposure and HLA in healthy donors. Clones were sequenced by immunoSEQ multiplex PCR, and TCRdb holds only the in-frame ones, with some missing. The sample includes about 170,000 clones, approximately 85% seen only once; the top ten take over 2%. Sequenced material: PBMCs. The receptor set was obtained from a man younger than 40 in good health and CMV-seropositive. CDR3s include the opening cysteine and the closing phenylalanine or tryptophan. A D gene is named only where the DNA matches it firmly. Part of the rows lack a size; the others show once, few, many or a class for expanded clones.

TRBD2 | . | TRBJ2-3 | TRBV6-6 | CASSLGLAGLTDTQYF | TGTGCCAGCTCATTAGGACTAGCGGGACTAACAGATACGCAGTATTTT
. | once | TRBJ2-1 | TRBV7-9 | CASSLTGSSYNEQFF | TGTGCCAGCAGCTTAACAGGGAGCTCCTACAATGAGCAGTTCTTC
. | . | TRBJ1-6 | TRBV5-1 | CASSLVFGGDSPLHF | TGCGCCAGCAGCTTGGTATTCGGGGGTGATTCACCCCTCCACTTT
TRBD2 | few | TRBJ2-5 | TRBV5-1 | CASSKQPGTSGQETQYF | TGCGCCAGCAGCAAACAACCCGGGACTAGCGGTCAAGAGACCCAGTACTTC
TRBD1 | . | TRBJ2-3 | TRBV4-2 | CASSQPGQGWADTQYF | TGTGCCAGCAGCCAACCAGGACAGGGGTGGGCAGATACGCAGTATTTT
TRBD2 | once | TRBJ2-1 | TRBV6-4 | CASSAGTNNEQFF | TGTGCCAGCAGTGCCGGGACTAACAATGAGCAGTTCTTC
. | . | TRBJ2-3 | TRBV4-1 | CASTFHRGSGDTQYF | TGCGCCAGCACCTTCCACCGCGGGTCGGGAGATACGCAGTATTTT
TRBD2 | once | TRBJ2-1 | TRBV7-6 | CASSLDPSGGSSYNEQFF | TGTGCCAGCAGCTTAGATCCTAGCGGGGGGAGCTCCTACAATGAGCAGTTCTTC
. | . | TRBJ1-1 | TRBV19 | CASSLPGGSKIEAFF | TGTGCCAGTAGTCTTCCGGGGGGAAGTAAGATTGAAGCTTTCTTT
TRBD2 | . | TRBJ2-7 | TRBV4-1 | CASRPGLGGEQYF | TGCGCCAGCAGGCCGGGACTAGGCGGCGAGCAGTACTTC
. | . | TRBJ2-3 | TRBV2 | CASSLRGGGSTDTQYF | TGTGCCAGCAGTCTCCGTGGGGGCGGAAGCACAGATACGCAGTATTTT
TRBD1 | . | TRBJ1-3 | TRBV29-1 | CSVDLERTGGSGNTIYF | TGCAGCGTTGATCTTGAGCGGACAGGGGGCTCTGGAAACACCATATATTTT
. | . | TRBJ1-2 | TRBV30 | CASAAQQGYGYTF | TGTGCTTCTGCGGCCCAACAGGGCTATGGCTACACCTTC
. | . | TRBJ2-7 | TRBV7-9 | CASSLGAYSYEQYF | TGTGCCAGCAGCTTAGGCGCCTACTCCTACGAGCAGTACTTC
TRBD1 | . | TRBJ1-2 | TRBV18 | CASSPGTVYGYTF | TGTGCCAGCTCACCAGGGACAGTTTACGGCTACACCTTC
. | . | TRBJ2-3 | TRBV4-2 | CASSQGGLPTDTQYF | TGTGCCAGCAGCCAAGGGGGACTGCCCACAGATACGCAGTATTTT
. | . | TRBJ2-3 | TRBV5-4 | CASSLVQEDTQYF | TGTGCCAGCAGCTTGGTGCAGGAAGATACGCAGTATTTT
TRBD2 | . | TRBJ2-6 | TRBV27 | CASSPFPLADVLTF | TGTGCCAGCAGTCCATTCCCACTAGCGGACGTCTTGACTTTC
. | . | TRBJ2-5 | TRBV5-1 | CASSVPQLGGQETQYF | TGCGCCAGCAGCGTTCCTCAGCTAGGGGGACAAGAGACCCAGTACTTC
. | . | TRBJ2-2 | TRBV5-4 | CASSGGTPNTGELFF | TGTGCCAGCAGCGGGGGGACTCCAAACACCGGGGAGCTGTTTTTT
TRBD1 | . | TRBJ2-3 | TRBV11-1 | CASSSPLGQGADTQYF | TGTGCCAGCAGCTCCCCGCTGGGACAGGGGGCAGATACGCAGTATTTT
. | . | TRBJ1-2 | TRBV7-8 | CASSPPTGTGYTF | TGTGCCAGCAGCCCCCCTACAGGGACCGGCTACACCTTC
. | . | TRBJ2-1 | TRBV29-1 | CSVAGGQEQFF | TGCAGCGTTGCTGGGGGACAAGAGCAGTTCTTC
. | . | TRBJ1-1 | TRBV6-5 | CASNKQGSTEAFF | TGTGCCAGCAATAAACAGGGTTCCACTGAGGCCTTCTTT
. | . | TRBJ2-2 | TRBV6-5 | CASSYGGGELFF | TGTGCCAGCAGTTACGGAGGCGGGGAGCTGTTTTTT
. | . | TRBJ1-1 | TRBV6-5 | CASSYNGMNTEAFF | TGTGCCAGCAGTTACAACGGGATGAACACTGAAGCTTTCTTT
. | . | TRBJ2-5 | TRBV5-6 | CASSAWEEETQYF | TGTGCCAGCAGTGCCTGGGAGGAAGAGACCCAGTACTTC
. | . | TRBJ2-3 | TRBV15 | CATRRGLTDTQYF | TGTGCCACCCGAAGGGGACTCACAGATACGCAGTATTTT
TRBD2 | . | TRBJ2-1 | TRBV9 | CASSVTGTSGDEQFF | TGTGCCAGCAGCGTCACCGGGACTAGCGGCGATGAGCAGTTCTTC
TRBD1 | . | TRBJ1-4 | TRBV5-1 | CASSPGQSNEKLFF | TGCGCCAGCAGCCCGGGACAGTCTAATGAAAAACTGTTTTTT
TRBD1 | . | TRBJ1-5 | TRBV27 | CASSGIGQGPWTQHF | TGTGCCAGCAGTGGAATAGGACAGGGCCCGTGGACCCAGCATTTT
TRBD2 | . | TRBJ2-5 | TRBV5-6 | CASSLRGRGFRQETQYF | TGTGCCAGCAGCTTGAGAGGGAGGGGTTTTCGACAAGAGACCCAGTACTTC